The rows below give T cell receptor beta chains drawn from one sample of a study of identifying expanded T cells in peripheral blood. Repertoires were generated with immunoSEQ multiplex PCR, while TCRdb's copy carries only in-frame clones and drops some. The table shows about 90,000 clones, with about 85% occurring only once. The sequenced material came from blood. The receptors come from a person between 18 and 75 years old in good health. Both conserved end residues are part of each CDR3. The D gene is left open where the match is weak. Not every row has a clone size; where given, it reads once, few, many or a size class.

clone_size	j_call	cdr3_length	v_call	d_call	cdr3_nt	cdr3_aa
.	TRBJ1-3	14	TRBV30	.	TGTGCCTGTTCGAGGGGCAGCTCTGGAAACACCATATATTTT	CACSRGSSGNTIYF
.	TRBJ2-3	14	TRBV19	.	TGTGCCAGTAGTATCCTCGGCGGGGAAGATACGCAGTATTTT	CASSILGGEDTQYF
few	TRBJ1-1	12	TRBV4-1	.	TGCGCCAGCGGGTCTCGGTTTGGGAAAGCTTTCTTT	CASGSRFGKAFF
.	TRBJ2-4	15	TRBV5-4	TRBD1	TGTGCCAGCAGCTCGGACAGGGTATCCAAAAACATTCAGTACTTC	CASSSDRVSKNIQYF
.	TRBJ2-5	14	TRBV29-1	.	TGCAGCGTGGGGGCTAGCGCGTTGCAAGAGACCCAGTACTTC	CSVGASALQETQYF
.	TRBJ1-1	11	TRBV19	.	TGTGCCAGTAGTATAGACAGGGAAGCTTTCTTT	CASSIDREAFF
few	TRBJ1-5	12	TRBV7-8	.	TGTGCCAGCGGCCTCGCTTCAGGGCCCCAGCATTTT	CASGLASGPQHF
.	TRBJ2-7	18	TRBV19	TRBD1	TGTGCCAGTAGTACTAAATTTTCGACAGGGGTCATGGCCTACGAGCAGTACTTC	CASSTKFSTGVMAYEQYF
.	TRBJ2-7	14	TRBV6-6	.	TGTGCCAGCAGATCCGGGTCCCTCTCCTACGAGCAGTACTTC	CASRSGSLSYEQYF
once	TRBJ2-5	15	TRBV7-2	.	TGTGCCAGCAGCCTTAGACGGGCAAGCCGGGAGACCCAGTACTTC	CASSLRRASRETQYF
.	TRBJ1-2	14	TRBV10-3	TRBD1	TGTGCCATCAGTGAGTCAACAGGGGACTATGGCTACACCTTC	CAISESTGDYGYTF
.	TRBJ2-4	14	TRBV19	.	TGTGCCAGTGCTGAGGGGGGGGTGAAGAACATTCAGTACTTC	CASAEGGVKNIQYF
.	TRBJ1-1	14	TRBV6-1	.	TGTGCCAGCCGCCCTGGTTTTAGGAACACTGAAGCTTTCTTT	CASRPGFRNTEAFF
.	TRBJ2-7	18	TRBV11-2	TRBD1	TGTGCCAGCAGCTTAGAACCTCCGGGGACAGGGGGAAACTACGAGCAGTACTTC	CASSLEPPGTGGNYEQYF
once	TRBJ2-7	15	TRBV9	.	TGTGCCAGCAGCGTAGCTGATGGAAACTCCTACGAGCAGTACTTC	CASSVADGNSYEQYF
.	TRBJ2-1	15	TRBV19	.	TGTGCCAGCCAGGCGGGGTTGAGCTCCTACAATGAGCAGTTCTTC	CASQAGLSSYNEQFF
once	TRBJ1-1	12	TRBV4-3	.	TGCGCCAGCAGCCTGGGGTCCTGGGCGGCTTTCTTT	CASSLGSWAAFF
once	TRBJ2-5	14	TRBV2	TRBD2	TGTGCCAGCGATTTTCTAGCGGGGCAAGAGACCCAGTACTTC	CASDFLAGQETQYF
.	TRBJ1-5	13	TRBV7-2	.	TGTGCCAGCAGCTTAAATTGGGTTCAGCCCCAGCATTTT	CASSLNWVQPQHF
.	TRBJ1-1	14	TRBV27	.	TGTGCCAGCAGTTCCCCGTTATTAAACACTGAAGCTTTCTTT	CASSSPLLNTEAFF
.	TRBJ1-1	14	TRBV19	.	TGTGCCAGTAGTAGCAGGGTTCAGGGCACTGAAGCTTTCTTT	CASSSRVQGTEAFF
few	TRBJ2-5	14	TRBV11-3	.	TGTGCCAGCAGCCCCCGGGACCTACAAGAGACCCAGTACTTC	CASSPRDLQETQYF
.	TRBJ2-2	16	TRBV7-2	TRBD2	TGTGCCAGCAGCCCTCGACTAGCGGGGGGGTCAGGGGAGCTGTTTTTT	CASSPRLAGGSGELFF
.	TRBJ1-1	14	TRBV28	.	TGTGCCAGCAGTTTAAGGGGAGGGAACACTGAAGCTTTCTTT	CASSLRGGNTEAFF
.	TRBJ1-5	17	TRBV7-9	.	TGTGCCAGCAGCTTAGGATTCGGGAGTGGACAATGGCAGCCCCAGCATTTT	CASSLGFGSGQWQPQHF
.	TRBJ2-7	15	TRBV4-3	.	TGCGCCAGCAGCCAAGGGGTTTTGTCTTCCTACGAGCAGTACTTC	CASSQGVLSSYEQYF
.	TRBJ1-1	15	TRBV4-3	.	TGCGCCAGCAGCCAAGATACAGGAGTGAACACTGAAGCTTTCTTT	CASSQDTGVNTEAFF
.	TRBJ2-1	12	TRBV5-1	TRBD1	TGCGCCAGCAGCTTGGAGAACAGGGGGAAGTTCTTC	CASSLENRGKFF
.	TRBJ2-7	15	TRBV14	TRBD1	TGTGCCAGCAGCCAAGGGACAGGGGGCCTCTACGAGCAGTACTTC	CASSQGTGGLYEQYF
few	TRBJ2-7	16	TRBV29-1	TRBD1	TGCAGCGTTGATCTAGTGAGTGACAGGGGCACCTACGAGCAGTACTTC	CSVDLVSDRGTYEQYF
.	TRBJ1-1	15	TRBV7-2	.	TGTGCCAGCAGCTTAGCGCTGAGGGCAGGCACTGAAGCTTTCTTT	CASSLALRAGTEAFF
.	TRBJ2-3	15	TRBV5-1	TRBD1	TGCGCCAGCAGGTCGGGACAGCCCATTACAGATACGCAGTATTTT	CASRSGQPITDTQYF
.	TRBJ1-6	14	TRBV5-3	.	TGTGCCAGCAGCTTGCGGGGCCATAATTCACCCCTCCACTTT	CASSLRGHNSPLHF
.	TRBJ1-3	15	TRBV5-1	TRBD1	TGCGCCAGCAGCCAGGACAGGGGGGCTGGAAACACCATATATTTT	CASSQDRGAGNTIYF
.	TRBJ2-5	16	TRBV27	.	TGTGCCAGCAGTAGGATGTATAAGGGAGAGTGGGAGACCCAGTACTTC	CASSRMYKGEWETQYF
once	TRBJ1-6	15	TRBV11-2	.	TGTGCCAGCAGCCAGTCCCAGACTTATAATTCACCCCTCCACTTT	CASSQSQTYNSPLHF
.	TRBJ1-1	19	TRBV19	.	TGTGCCAGTAGTCCCCCCGGGACAATTGTAAGGGGGATGAACACTGAAGCTTTCTTT	CASSPPGTIVRGMNTEAFF
.	TRBJ1-1	15	TRBV6-5	.	TGTGCCAGCAGTTACAGGGTCCTTATGAACACTGAAGCTTTCTTT	CASSYRVLMNTEAFF
.	TRBJ1-2	14	TRBV7-9	.	TGTGCCAGCAGCGAGAGGGATCCCTTGTGGGGCTACACCTTC	CASSERDPLWGYTF
once	TRBJ1-1	16	TRBV5-5	.	TGTGCCAGCAGCTTGGGACAGGCGTACGCTCAAGTTGAAGCTTTCTTT	CASSLGQAYAQVEAFF